This section outlines one TCR beta chain sequence together with its context. This sample was taken from a study of technical replicates of blood from a handful of donors. Germline V gene sequence: CDR1 SGHRS, CDR2 YFSETQ. The ends lost 0 bases at V and 1 base at J; junction bases unmatched: 9. The CDR3 loop spans 17 amino acids. Method: immunoSEQ multiplex PCR; TCRdb's copy keeps in-frame clones and lacks some. The sample includes approximately 81,000 clones, approximately 78% seen only once; the top ten take roughly 3.7%. V gene TRBV5-1 combines with J gene TRBJ2-7, with TRBD2 matching over 8 bases. The sequenced material came from PBMCs. This receptor was obtained from a human donor in good health. Some clones in this sample may be carry-over from other donors' samples. The CDR3 spells CASSLEPRRGVSYEQYF. CDR3 in DNA: TGCGCCAGCAGCTTGGAGCCTCGGCGGGGGGTTTCCTACGAGCAGTACTTC.